This T cell receptor beta chain was sequenced in a study of regulatory T cells in long-lasting Graves disease. Across the study: Over 5 years on antithyroid drugs plus positive TSH receptor antibodies marked Graves' disease as persistent.

This clonotype was recorded many times. Antigen specificity is unknown. Findings and limits, study-wide: When disease was persistent, TRBV28, TRBJ1-2 and TRBJ2-5 were the favored segments.

The TCR beta library used iRepertoire HTBI primers with Arm-PCR amplification of CDR3. Study processing details: Taken together, the samples had fewer than 65 TRBV and some 15 TRBJ segments identified. MiXCR was run by TCRdb on the multiplex PCR reads, yielding one entry per CDR3 protein. The V and J calls, along with clone size, are taken from TCRdb and not from the paper's own processing. The profile covers fewer than 600,000 distinct CDR3 sequences, with under 25% appearing a single time and around 13% taken by the ten largest. As for time point: persistent/refractory GD, antithyroid drugs over 5 years with positive TRAb. Extracted PBMC RNA gave rise to the TCR library. Staff drew approximately 9.9 milliliters of peripheral blood into EDTA tubes. V shed 6 bases and J 3 bases; nucleotides not matched to a gene: 6. The CDR3 totals 15 residues.

The material sequenced was peripheral blood mononuclear cells (PBMCs), taken when the disease was refractory, from a patient treated with antithyroid drugs. This clonotype originated in a female donor with Graves disease. V usage is TRBV12-3 or TRBV12-4 and J usage is TRBJ1-3; 9 bases align to TRBD1. In nucleotides, the CDR3 is TGTGCCAGCAGCCTACAGGGGGCGTTTGGAAACACCATATATTTT. It yields the protein CASSLQGAFGNTIYF.